Given below is one T cell receptor beta chain in context. What it binds is unknown. Produced via immunoSEQ multiplex PCR; TCRdb's table is partial and in-frame only. The sample contains 30,000 to 40,000 clones, roughly 89% of which appear only once. The V end was cut by 0 bases, the J end by 7 bases, with 11 bases between. The germline V gene has CDR1 SGHRS and CDR2 YFSETQ. This CDR3 region has 13 residues. The data belong to a study of T cells in localized non-small cell lung cancer. Whole-study results and caveats: As only one tumor region underwent sequencing, heterogeneity remains possible. Uninvolved adjacent lung had the highest recorded T cell clonality, with tumor below it.

Sequencing used peripheral blood mononuclear cells, obtained before any cancer treatment. The TCR sequence derives from a male donor at least 60 years old with stage II lung adenocarcinoma. V gene TRBV5-1 combines with J gene TRBJ2-7, with D unclear. CDR3 in DNA: TGCGCCAGCAGCTTGGAGTCGGTGGGGGAGCAGTACTTC. It yields the protein CASSLESVGEQYF.